Listed here are 6 T cell receptor beta chains from one sample, sequenced in a study of CD8+CD57+ T cells in acquired aplastic anemia. The use of genomic DNA as template underpinned the TCR beta VDJ and CDR3 profiling. TCRdb processed the reads anew with MiXCR; each CDR3 protein has one entry. The sample yields fewer than 250,000 distinct CDR3 sequences, roughly half seen once. An expansion of CD8+CD57+ cells by flow cytometry had been shown in patients chosen for sequencing. Source material: sorted CD4+, CD8+, or CD8+CD57+ T cells (not recorded which) from PBMCs. The receptor set was obtained from a human donor with aplastic anemia.

The sample holds one count of this clonotype. The chain uses TRBV4-1 and TRBJ2-7; D ambiguous. The V and J ends lost 1 base and 0 bases respectively, with 13 bases between them. CDR1 and CDR2 (germline): MGHRA, YSYEKL. This CDR3 has 16 residues. The CDR3 protein is CASSQVALRSSYEQYF. The CDR3 DNA sequence: TGCGCCAGCAGCCAAGTGGCCCTACGCAGCTCCTACGAGCAGTACTTC.

This clonotype showed up just a few times. The rearrangement links TRBV28 to TRBJ1-5, with D unclear. CDR1 and CDR2 (germline): MDHEN, SYDVKM. Deletions cut 2 bases from V and 5 bases from J, with 13 bases between. The CDR3 runs to 15 residues. The DNA of the CDR3 is TGTGCCAGCAGTTTAACCCCCGATGACGATCAGCCCCAGCATTTT. It encodes CASSLTPDDDQPQHF.

The chain links TRBV7-9 to TRBJ1-2; D is possibly TRBD1 (5 bases). Trimming stripped 5 bases from V and 3 bases from J, with 13 bases between. The CDR3 contains 14 residues. From germline, CDR1 is SEHNR and CDR2 FQNEAQ (reference sequence). The CDR3 coding sequence is TGTGCCAGCAGCCACCGAAGGGGCGACTATGGCTACACCTTC. Its protein is CASSHRRGDYGYTF.

Remarks on this clonotype: No conserved phenylalanine or tryptophan is present at the end of the CDR3, so a read error is the likely explanation. The limits of the CDR3 on the DNA are not certain, so only TCRdb's listed CDR3 is given. The chain couples TRBV6-1 to TRBJ1-3. Germline V gene lookup returns CDR1 MNHNS and CDR2 SASEGT. Both ends counted, the CDR3 spans 11 residues. The CDR3 reads CASSYNSGRYT.

V is TRBV18 and J is TRBJ2-7; no clear D. This CDR3 is built from 17 residues. V lost 0 bases, J lost 7 bases, and 22 bases lay in between. Germline assignment: CDR1 KGHSH and CDR2 LQKENI. The CDR3 bases are TGTGCCAGCTCACCACCCTCTAGATCTGGCCCTGGGAATGAGCAGTACTTC. It codes for CASSPPSRSGPGNEQYF.

The chain carries TRBV20-1 and TRBJ2-1; possibly TRBD2 for D (6 bases). Trimming stripped 7 bases from V and 7 bases from J, with 8 bases between. The germline V gene encodes CDR1 DFQATT and CDR2 SNEGSKA (reference sequence). CDR3 length: 10 amino acids. CDR3: CSGGENEQFF. CDR3 bases: TGCAGTGGGGGGGAGAATGAGCAGTTCTTC.